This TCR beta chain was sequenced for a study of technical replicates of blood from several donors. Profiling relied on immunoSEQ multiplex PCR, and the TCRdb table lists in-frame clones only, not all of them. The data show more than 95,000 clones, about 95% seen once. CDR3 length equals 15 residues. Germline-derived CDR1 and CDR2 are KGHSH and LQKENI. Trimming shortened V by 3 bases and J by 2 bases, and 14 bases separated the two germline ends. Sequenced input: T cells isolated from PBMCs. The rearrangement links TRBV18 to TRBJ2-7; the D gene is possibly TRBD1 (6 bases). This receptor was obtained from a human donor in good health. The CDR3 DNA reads TGTGCCAGCTCACCCCTCAGCAACAGGGCCTACGAGCAGTACTTC. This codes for CASSPLSNRAYEQYF.